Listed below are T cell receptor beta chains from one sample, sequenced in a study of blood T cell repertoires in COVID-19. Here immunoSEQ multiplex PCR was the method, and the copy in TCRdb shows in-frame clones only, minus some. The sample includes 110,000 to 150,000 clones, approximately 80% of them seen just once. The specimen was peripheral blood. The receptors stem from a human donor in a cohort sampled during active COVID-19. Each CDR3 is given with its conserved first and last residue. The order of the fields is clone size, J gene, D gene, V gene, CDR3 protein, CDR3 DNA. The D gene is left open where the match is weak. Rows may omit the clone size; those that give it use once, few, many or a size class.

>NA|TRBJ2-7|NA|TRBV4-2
CASSQERSVAGTSGVYEQYF
TGTGCCAGCAGCCAAGAGAGGTCGGTCGCGGGGACCTCAGGAGTTTACGAGCAGTACTTC
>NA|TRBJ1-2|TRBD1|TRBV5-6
CASSLRVTGVVSYGYTF
TGTGCCAGCAGCTTGCGAGTTACAGGGGTGGTAAGTTATGGCTACACCTTC
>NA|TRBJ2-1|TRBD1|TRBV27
CASSYRGQGAVTYNEQFF
TGTGCCAGCAGTTACCGGGGACAGGGGGCTGTTACCTACAATGAGCAGTTCTTC
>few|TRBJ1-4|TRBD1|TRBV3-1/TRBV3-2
CASSQRTGAGEKLFF
TGTGCCAGCAGCCAAAGGACAGGGGCGGGTGAAAAACTGTTTTTT
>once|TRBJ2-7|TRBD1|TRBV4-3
CASSQQAGTGLSYEQYF
TGCGCCAGCAGCCAACAAGCCGGGACAGGCCTCTCCTACGAGCAGTACTTC
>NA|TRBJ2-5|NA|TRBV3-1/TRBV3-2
CASSQSIAVETQYF
TGTGCCAGCAGCCAGTCCATCGCGGTGGAGACCCAGTACTTC
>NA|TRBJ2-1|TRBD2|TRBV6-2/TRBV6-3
CASSYVGLAGVPRLNEQFF
TGTGCCAGCAGTTACGTGGGACTAGCGGGAGTGCCCCGCCTCAATGAGCAGTTCTTC
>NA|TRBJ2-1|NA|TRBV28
CASSLAGKIVSEQFF
TGTGCCAGCAGTTTAGCGGGGAAAATAGTGAGTGAGCAGTTCTTC
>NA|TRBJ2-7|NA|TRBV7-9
CASTPKGGLIDEQYF
TGTGCCAGCACCCCCAAGGGGGGACTAATCGACGAGCAGTACTTC
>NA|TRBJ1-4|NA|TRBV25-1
CASSAAGSNEKLFF
TGTGCCAGCAGTGCGGCAGGCTCTAATGAAAAACTGTTTTTT
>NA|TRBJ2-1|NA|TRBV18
CASSPWPPSGSYNEQFF
TGTGCCAGCTCACCATGGCCCCCCAGCGGCTCCTACAATGAGCAGTTCTTC
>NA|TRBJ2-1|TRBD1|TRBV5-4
CASSFDRGSTNEQFF
TGTGCCAGCAGCTTCGACAGGGGGTCAACCAATGAGCAGTTCTTC
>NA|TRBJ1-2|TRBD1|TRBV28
CASSVLTGGNGYTF
TGTGCCAGCAGTGTGCTAACAGGGGGGAACGGCTACACCTTC
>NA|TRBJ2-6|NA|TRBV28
CASSQRAGANVLTF
TGTGCCAGCAGTCAAAGAGCTGGGGCCAACGTCCTGACTTTC
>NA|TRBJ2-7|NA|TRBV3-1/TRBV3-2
CASSQETRQISSYEQYF
TGTGCCAGCAGCCAAGAAACACGACAGATAAGCTCCTACGAGCAGTACTTC
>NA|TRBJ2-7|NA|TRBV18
CASSLQGGEVEQYF
TGTGCCAGCTCGCTGCAAGGTGGGGAGGTCGAGCAGTACTTC
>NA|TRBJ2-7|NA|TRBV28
CASVMRGSHYEQYF
TGTGCCAGCGTAATGCGGGGCTCCCACTACGAGCAGTACTTC
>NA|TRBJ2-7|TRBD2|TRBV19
CATEREDGYEQYF
TGTGCCACAGAGCGGGAGGACGGCTACGAGCAGTACTTC
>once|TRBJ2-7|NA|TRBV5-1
CASSQGLVPYEQYF
TGCGCCAGCAGCCAGGGGTTGGTGCCCTACGAGCAGTACTTC
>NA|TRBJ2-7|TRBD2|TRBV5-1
CASSLVASGRNEQYF
TGCGCCAGCAGCTTGGTGGCTAGCGGGAGAAACGAGCAGTACTTC
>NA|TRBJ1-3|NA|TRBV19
CASTEARSSGNTIYF
TGTGCCAGTACCGAGGCCCGGAGCTCTGGAAACACCATATATTTT
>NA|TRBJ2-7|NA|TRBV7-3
CASSSPIRDTYEQYF
TGTGCCAGCAGCTCCCCTATCCGGGACACATACGAGCAGTACTTC
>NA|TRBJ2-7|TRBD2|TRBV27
CASSQGLAGDFYEQYF
TGTGCCAGCAGTCAGGGACTAGCGGGAGACTTTTACGAGCAGTACTTC
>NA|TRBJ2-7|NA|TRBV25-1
CASSELEGSYEQYF
TGTGCCAGCAGTGAATTGGAGGGCTCCTACGAGCAGTACTTC
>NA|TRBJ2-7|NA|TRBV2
CASSTEGGGYEQYF
TGTGCCAGCAGTACCGAGGGAGGAGGCTACGAGCAGTACTTC
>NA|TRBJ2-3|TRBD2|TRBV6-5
CASRPGTSGTDTQYF
TGTGCCAGCAGACCCGGGACTAGCGGCACAGATACGCAGTATTTT
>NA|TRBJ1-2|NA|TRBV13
CASSRQKQDYGYTF
TGTGCCAGCTCAAGACAGAAGCAAGACTATGGCTACACCTTC
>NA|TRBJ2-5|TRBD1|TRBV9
CASSPRTGRETQYF
TGTGCCAGCAGCCCCCGGACAGGGCGAGAGACCCAGTACTTC
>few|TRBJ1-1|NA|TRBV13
CASSFRRTEAFF
TGTGCCAGCAGCTTTAGGCGGACTGAAGCTTTCTTT
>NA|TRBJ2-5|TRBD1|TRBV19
CASSPRDRPQETQYF
TGTGCCAGTAGTCCTCGGGACAGACCTCAAGAGACCCAGTACTTC
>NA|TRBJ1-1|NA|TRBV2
CASLGDTARNTEAFF
TGTGCCAGCCTTGGGGACACCGCACGGAACACTGAAGCTTTCTTT
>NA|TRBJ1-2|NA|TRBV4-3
CASSRNRANYGYTF
TGCGCCAGCAGCCGCAACAGGGCTAACTATGGCTACACCTTC
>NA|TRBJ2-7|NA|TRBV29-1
CSYTRNYEQYF
TGCAGCTACACAAGAAACTACGAGCAGTACTTC
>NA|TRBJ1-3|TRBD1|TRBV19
CASSIGQGAGNTIYF
TGTGCCAGTAGTATAGGACAGGGAGCTGGAAACACCATATATTTT
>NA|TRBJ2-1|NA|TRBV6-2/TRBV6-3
CASSTGTQQFF
TGTGCCAGCAGTACCGGGACACAGCAGTTCTTC
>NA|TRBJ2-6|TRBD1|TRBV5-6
CASSHLQGSGANVLTF
TGTGCCAGCAGTCATCTACAGGGGTCTGGGGCCAACGTCCTGACTTTC
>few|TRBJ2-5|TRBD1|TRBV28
CASSLRETGGVFVHF
TGTGCCAGCAGTTTAAGGGAGACAGGGGGAGTTTTTGTTCACTTC
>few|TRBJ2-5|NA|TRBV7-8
CASSQTTQETQYF
TGTGCCAGCAGCCAAACCACTCAAGAGACCCAGTACTTC
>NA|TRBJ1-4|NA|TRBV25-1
CASSEAHDRTTNEKLFF
TGTGCCAGCAGTGAAGCCCATGACAGAACAACTAATGAAAAACTGTTTTTT
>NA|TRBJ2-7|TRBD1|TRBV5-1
CASSSATGFDEQYF
TGCGCCAGCAGCTCGGCGACAGGGTTCGACGAGCAGTACTTC
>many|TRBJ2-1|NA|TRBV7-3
CASSRARGEQFF
TGTGCCAGCAGCCGAGCCAGGGGTGAGCAGTTCTTC
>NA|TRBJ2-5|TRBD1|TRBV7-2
CASSFYGTGGKETQYF
TGTGCCAGCAGCTTTTACGGGACAGGGGGCAAAGAGACCCAGTACTTC
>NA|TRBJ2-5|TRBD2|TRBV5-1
CASSTTSSGYQETQYF
TGCGCCAGCAGTACAACTTCTAGCGGGTACCAAGAGACCCAGTACTTC
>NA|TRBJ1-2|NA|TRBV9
CASQDSNDYGYTF
TGTGCCAGCCAGGACAGTAATGACTATGGCTACACCTTC
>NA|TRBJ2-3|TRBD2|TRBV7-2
CASSPGLAVTDTQYF
TGTGCCAGCAGCCCCGGACTAGCGGTCACAGATACGCAGTATTTT
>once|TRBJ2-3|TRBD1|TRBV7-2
CASSLGRVKGALGTDTQYF
TGTGCCAGCAGCTTAGGAAGAGTAAAGGGGGCGCTTGGCACAGATACGCAGTATTTT
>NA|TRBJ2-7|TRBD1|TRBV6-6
CASSKQGSGYEQYF
TGTGCCAGCAGTAAACAGGGGTCAGGCTACGAGCAGTACTTC
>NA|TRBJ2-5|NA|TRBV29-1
CSVQVDLRAETQYF
TGCAGCGTTCAAGTCGATCTGAGAGCGGAGACCCAGTACTTC
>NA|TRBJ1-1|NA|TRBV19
CASTPGVNTEAFF
TGTGCCAGTACCCCAGGGGTGAACACTGAAGCTTTCTTT
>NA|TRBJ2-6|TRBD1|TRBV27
CASSPLQGAAGANVLTF
TGTGCCAGCAGCCCCTTACAGGGGGCAGCGGGGGCCAACGTCCTGACTTTC
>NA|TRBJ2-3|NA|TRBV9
CASSPGDIFKDTQYF
TGTGCCAGCAGCCCCGGGGACATATTCAAAGATACGCAGTATTTT
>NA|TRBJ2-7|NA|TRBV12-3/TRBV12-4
CASSLQGYEQYF
TGTGCCAGCAGTTTACAGGGTTACGAGCAGTACTTC
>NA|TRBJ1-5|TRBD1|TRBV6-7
CVRTGGPLNQPQHF
TGTGTTAGGACAGGTGGACCCTTGAATCAGCCCCAGCATTTT
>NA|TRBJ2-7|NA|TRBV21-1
CASSPTPGQGIAYEQYF
TGTGCCAGCAGCCCTACTCCCGGACAGGGCATCGCCTACGAGCAGTACTTC
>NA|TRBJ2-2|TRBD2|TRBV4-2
CASSQRTRETGELFF
TGTGCCAGCAGCCAAAGGACTAGAGAGACCGGGGAGCTGTTTTTT
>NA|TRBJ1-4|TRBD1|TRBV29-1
CSAAGGSNEKLFF
TGCAGCGCTGCAGGGGGTTCTAATGAAAAACTGTTTTTT
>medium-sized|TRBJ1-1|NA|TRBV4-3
CASSQGGLPEAFF
TGCGCCAGCAGCCAAGGAGGGTTGCCTGAAGCTTTCTTT